Listed here are 27 T cell receptor beta chains from one sample, sequenced in a study of blood T cell repertoires in COVID-19 (TCRdb year 2020). Library generation was performed with the immunoSEQ multiplex PCR assay. Entries here come from immuneACCESS through TCRdb and include only in-frame sequences with V and J called. Some clones fail to appear in such tables; in the studies checked, an unresolved V gene covers under half of the shortfall, and the cause of the remainder is unknown. The sample yields some 74,000 clones; 80% to 90% were counted once. Of the sample, roughly 5% falls within the top ten clones. The sequencing sample was made of peripheral blood. The origin of the receptors is a woman at least 80 years old with active or convalescent COVID-19.

V gene TRBV7-2 combines with J gene TRBJ2-2; 12 bases are shared with TRBD1. Germline loops: CDR1 SGHTA, CDR2 FQGNSA. Trimming at V came to 0 bases and at J to 2 bases, leaving 1 base not matched to a gene. The CDR3 runs to 17 residues. CDR3 in amino acids: CASSLAGTGGNTGELFF. The CDR3 region has the DNA TGTGCCAGCAGCTTAGCCGGGACAGGGGGCAACACCGGGGAGCTGTTTTTT.

This chain joins TRBV4-2 and TRBJ2-7; 13 positions agree with TRBD2. Germline CDR1 and CDR2: LGHNA and YNFKEQ. The V segment lost 0 bases and the J segment 4 bases; nucleotides outside the gene matches: 0. CDR3 length equals 15 residues. CDR3 DNA sequence: TGTGCCAGCAGCCAAGAGACTAGCGGGAGGTACGAGCAGTACTTC. Amino acid sequence: CASSQETSGRYEQYF.

The CDR3 nucleotides read TGTGCCAGCTCACCGAAATCGGGACTAGCGGGAAACTACGAGCAGTACTTC. It translates to CASSPKSGLAGNYEQYF. J is TRBJ2-7 and V is TRBV18, with TRBD2 matching 13 bases. Per germline, CDR1 KGHSH and CDR2 LQKENI. The CDR3 consists of 17 residues. The J segment lost 3 bases and the V segment lost 3 bases, leaving 8 bases of the junction unmatched.

This chain connects TRBV28 to TRBJ2-7; 9 bases match TRBD2. This CDR3 has 14 amino acids. Losses at the gene ends were 6 bases for V and 6 bases for J; bases not matched to a gene: 9. Germline V gene data show CDR1 as MDHEN and CDR2 as SYDVKM. The CDR3 is CASSPSGTWSEQYF. For the CDR3, the DNA is TGTGCCAGCAGCCCTAGCGGGACCTGGAGCGAGCAGTACTTC. Full variable domain (outside the CDR3, taken from reference TRBV28 and TRBJ2-7): DVKVTQSSRYLVKRTGEKVFLECVQDMDHENMFWYRQDPGLGLRLIYFSYDVKMKEKGDIPEGYSVSREKKERFSLILESASTNQTSMYLCASSPSGTWSEQYFGPGTRLTVT.

The rearrangement joins TRBV5-1 to TRBJ2-1; 8 bases line up with TRBD1. V was clipped by 3 bases and J by 12 bases; unmatched bases: 8. This CDR3 region has 13 residues. Looked up from germline, CDR1 is SGHRS and CDR2 is YFSETQ. The chain's CDR3 is CASSSGQGGLQFF. The CDR3 DNA reads as TGCGCCAGCAGCTCTGGACAGGGTGGGCTGCAGTTCTTC.

V and J are TRBV18 and TRBJ2-7; 8 nucleotides agree with TRBD2. J gave up 3 bases and V 3 bases, and 10 bases lay outside the gene matches. This CDR3 is built from 16 residues. Germline V CDR1 and CDR2: KGHSH, LQKENI. The CDR3 here is CASSPQLADWSYEQYF. The CDR3 nucleotides read TGTGCCAGCTCACCGCAACTAGCGGACTGGAGCTACGAGCAGTACTTC.

Written as DNA, the CDR3 is TGTGCCATCAGTGGTACAGGGGGATCTGGAAACACCATATATTTT. Its protein is CAISGTGGSGNTIYF. The chain employs TRBV10-3 and TRBJ1-3; 8 bases align to TRBD1. Germline loops: CDR1 ENHRY, CDR2 SYGVKD. CDR3 length equals 15 residues. With V trimmed by 4 bases and J by 1 base, 3 bases remained unmatched.

The gene calls are TRBV19 and TRBJ1-4, with TRBD1 identical over 9 bases. There are 13 residues in the CDR3. J gave up 6 bases and V 9 bases, and 5 bases lay outside the gene matches. Germline V gives CDR1 LNHDA, CDR2 SQIVND (reference sequence). The CDR3 sequence is CASRDRVHEKLFF. The DNA for the CDR3 is TGTGCCAGCCGGGACAGGGTGCATGAAAAACTGTTTTTT.

This clone has only a few counts. This chain links TRBV24-1 with TRBJ2-3; maybe TRBD2 (6 bases). Trimming stripped 4 bases from V and 4 bases from J, with 14 bases between. This CDR3 is 15 amino acids long. The germline CDR1 and CDR2 sequences are KGHDR and SFDVKD. CDR3 in amino acids: CATSERDSRADTQYF. The DNA of the CDR3 is TGTGCCACCAGTGAGCGGGACTCCAGGGCAGATACGCAGTATTTT.

The rearrangement links TRBV6-5 to TRBJ1-2; no reliable D call. CDR3 length equals 14 residues. The V and J ends lost 8 bases and 8 bases respectively, with 21 bases between them. CDR1 and CDR2 (germline): MNHEY, SVGAGI. In DNA form, the CDR3 reads TGTGCCAGCTTCCAGGACCTGGACCGAGGGGGCTACACCTTC. This translates into CASFQDLDRGGYTF.

DNA of the CDR3: TGTGCCAGCAGTTCCGACAGGGGGCTCTGGGGCTACACCTTC. Its translation is CASSSDRGLWGYTF. J is TRBJ1-2 and V is TRBV6-5; 10 bases are a match to TRBD1. With V trimmed by 4 bases and J by 8 bases, 7 bases remained unmatched. CDR1 and CDR2 (germline): MNHEY, SVGAGI. CDR3 length: 14 amino acids.

V gene TRBV24-1 combines with J gene TRBJ2-3, with 7 bases identical to TRBD2. The V gene end was trimmed by 3 bases and the J gene end by 0 bases; junction bases not matched to a gene: 5. CDR1 and CDR2 from the germline V gene are KGHDR and SFDVKD. CDR3 size: 16 residues. Written as DNA, the CDR3 is TGTGCCACCAGTGATCCAAGCGGGAAGAGCACAGATACGCAGTATTTT. Translated: CATSDPSGKSTDTQYF.

This clone has a single count. The CDR3 bases are TGTGCCAGCAGCTTAGCGGGCCACAGGGATAGCAATCAGCCCCAGCATTTT. Protein sequence: CASSLAGHRDSNQPQHF. This sequence joins TRBV7-2 and TRBJ1-5; a weak D match, TRBD1 (6 bases). The CDR3 runs to 17 residues. The germline V gene has CDR1 SGHTA and CDR2 FQGNSA. Trimming shortened V by 0 bases and J by 0 bases, and 12 bases separated the two germline ends.

The rearrangement joins TRBV29-1 to TRBJ1-2; D is unresolved. The CDR3 has 13 residues. V was shortened by 2 bases and J by 8 bases, with 15 bases between the two germline ends. The germline gives CDR1 SQVTM, CDR2 ANQGSEA. CDR3 DNA: TGCAGCGTTGAATCGCCGGGGTTGAGCGGCTACACCTTC. Encoded protein: CSVESPGLSGYTF.

CDR3 sequence reads: CASSLFGQGRVGSEAFF. CDR3 DNA sequence: TGTGCCAGCAGTTTATTCGGGCAGGGGAGGGTCGGGTCTGAAGCTTTCTTT. The chain uses TRBV28 and TRBJ1-1, with D possibly matching TRBD1 (6 bases). Germline values: CDR1 MDHEN, CDR2 SYDVKM. Deletions cut 1 base from V and 6 bases from J, with 21 bases between. This CDR3 is built from 17 residues.

The rearrangement links TRBV4-3 to TRBJ1-4, with D maybe TRBD1 (6 bases). Germline V gene sequence: CDR1 LGHNA, CDR2 YSLEER. The CDR3 runs to 15 residues. The ends were cut back, 2 bases at V and 7 bases at J, with 14 bases in the middle. This CDR3 is CASSQWAGVGEKLFF. In DNA form, the CDR3 reads TGCGCCAGCAGCCAATGGGCAGGGGTTGGTGAAAAACTGTTTTTT.

The V gene is TRBV6-2 or TRBV6-3, the J gene TRBJ1-1; no reliable D call. Germline CDR1 is MNHEY and CDR2 is SVGEGT. Between the trimmed V and J ends, which lost 5 bases and 4 bases, there was a span of 14 bases. The CDR3 spans 14 residues. The CDR3: CASSEGRRTTEAFF. The CDR3 DNA reads as TGTGCCAGCAGTGAGGGCCGAAGGACCACTGAAGCTTTCTTT.

The CDR3 reads CASSLGAPGYNEQFF. The DNA of the CDR3 is TGTGCCAGCAGCTTGGGGGCTCCGGGCTACAATGAGCAGTTCTTC. The chain employs TRBV7-2 and TRBJ2-1; TRBD1 is a possible D gene (6 bases). The CDR3 contains 15 residues. Trimming took 3 bases from V and 3 from J, leaving 12 bases between them. The germline V gene encodes CDR1 SGHTA and CDR2 FQGNSA.

This chain links TRBV27 with TRBJ1-6, with D tentatively TRBD1 (6 bases). CDR1 and CDR2 (germline): MNHEY, SMNVEV (reference sequence). V was clipped by 6 bases and J by 11 bases, with 17 bases between them. The CDR3 is made up of 14 amino acids. DNA for the CDR3: TGTGCCAGCAGGACACTACAGGGCTTCGCACCCCTCCACTTT. Its protein is CASRTLQGFAPLHF.

Many counts were recorded for this clone. The chain couples TRBV5-4 to TRBJ2-2; D is possibly TRBD1 (7 bases). Germline V CDR1 and CDR2: SGHNT, YYREEE (reference sequence). Trimming took 5 bases from V and 6 from J, leaving 14 bases between them. This CDR3 region has 14 residues. DNA of the CDR3: TGTGCCAGCAGTTTCCAGGGGGGCCCCGGGGAGCTGTTTTTT. Translation: CASSFQGGPGELFF.

This clone was counted at least ten times. The V call is TRBV18, the J call TRBJ2-2; a weak D match, TRBD1 (6 bases). V lost 2 bases and J lost 4, with 11 bases in between. The CDR3 is 15 amino acids. Germline CDR1 reads KGHSH; CDR2 reads LQKENI. CDR3 amino acids: CASSPTQDSTGELFF. The CDR3 DNA is TGTGCCAGCTCACCAACACAGGACAGCACCGGGGAGCTGTTTTTT.

This clone occurred once. V and J are TRBV7-9 and TRBJ1-1; TRBD1 might be the D (5 bases). The V gene's germline CDR1 is SEHNR and CDR2 FQNEAQ (reference sequence). The ends were cut back, 3 bases at V and 4 bases at J, with 15 bases in the middle. CDR3 length equals 15 residues. The CDR3 loop is CASSFGKGLVTEAFF. For the CDR3, the DNA is TGTGCCAGCAGCTTTGGAAAGGGGTTGGTCACTGAAGCTTTCTTT.

The J gene is TRBJ2-7, the V gene TRBV10-1, with a possible D match to TRBD1 (7 bases). The CDR3 length is 12 residues. CDR1 and CDR2 (germline): WNHNN, SYGVQD (reference sequence). Trimming removed 8 bases at V and 3 bases at J, with 11 bases between. The CDR3 here is CASAGQNYEQYF. CDR3 nucleotide sequence: TGCGCCAGCGCGGGACAGAACTACGAGCAGTACTTC.

The chain is built from TRBV6-4 and TRBJ1-2; 10 bases fit TRBD1. Germline V gene lookup returns CDR1 MRHNA and CDR2 SNTAGT. After removal of 4 bases from V and 7 bases from J, the junction contained 9 bases not matched to a gene. The length of the CDR3 is 15 residues. The CDR3 DNA follows: TGTGCCAGCAGTGGCCTGACAGGGGGCGCTTTTGGCTACACCTTC. As protein: CASSGLTGGAFGYTF.

The rearrangement joins TRBV19 to TRBJ1-1, with 9 bases lining up with TRBD1. The CDR3 totals 16 residues. Germline assignment: CDR1 LNHDA and CDR2 SQIVND (reference sequence). Losses at the gene ends were 7 bases for V and 1 base for J; bases not matched to a gene: 10. The CDR3 sequence is CASTSIPGQGNTEAFF. As DNA, the CDR3 is TGTGCCAGTACCAGTATCCCGGGACAGGGGAACACTGAAGCTTTCTTT.

This rearrangement joins TRBV9 to TRBJ2-2; D unresolved. With 0 bases removed from V and 6 bases from J, the gap between germline ends came to 6 bases. The CDR3 sequence is 13 residues long. The germline V gene encodes CDR1 SGDLS and CDR2 YYNGEE. The chain's CDR3 is CASSVGPAGELFF. CDR3 bases: TGTGCCAGCAGCGTAGGGCCAGCCGGGGAGCTGTTTTTT.

This chain connects TRBV2 to TRBJ2-5, with TRBD2 as a possible D gene (7 bases). Deletions cut 7 bases from V and 4 bases from J, with 16 bases between. The CDR3 contains 14 residues. Germline V gene sequence: CDR1 SNHLY, CDR2 FYNNEI. CDR3 in amino acids: CASIPRAGAETQYF. CDR3 nucleotide sequence: TGTGCCAGCATCCCAAGGGCGGGGGCAGAGACCCAGTACTTC.